This is a list of T cell receptor beta chains from one sample in a study of control samples from healthy donors and cancer patients. Only in-frame clones appear in the TCRdb table, and some are missing; sequencing was by immunoSEQ multiplex PCR. This sample has 120,000 or so clones, with roughly 90% found just once. Material for sequencing was blood. Source of these receptors: a woman under 30 in good health. Both conserved end residues are part of each CDR3. D genes are given only for firm matches. Clone size is stated in some rows and not others, as once, few, many or a class when expanded.

v_gene	d_gene	len	j_gene	abundance	CDR3nt	CDR3aa
TRBV6-2/TRBV6-3	.	16	TRBJ2-1	.	TGTGCCAGCAGTTGCGTTTGGGGGTTGGTCTACAATGAGCAGTTCTTC	CASSCVWGLVYNEQFF
TRBV20-1	.	15	TRBJ2-3	.	TGCAGTGCTAGTGCGAGGGGCTCGGGCACAGATACGCAGTATTTT	CSASARGSGTDTQYF
TRBV24-1	.	13	TRBJ1-1	.	TGTGCCACCAGTGACCGGGCCGGACAGTCCGGATTCTTT	CATSDRAGQSGFF
TRBV19	.	15	TRBJ2-2	.	TGTGCCAGTAGTAGGGGTTTTTTTGGTTCCGGGGAGCTGTTTTTT	CASSRGFFGSGELFF
TRBV24-1	TRBD2	15	TRBJ2-7	.	TGTGCCACCAGTGCGACGGGGGAGGGCCATTACGAGCAGTACTTC	CATSATGEGHYEQYF
TRBV7-9	TRBD1	17	TRBJ1-4	once	TGTGCCAGCAGTTTAGGGACAGAGATTGCAACTAATGAAAAACTGTTTTTT	CASSLGTEIATNEKLFF
TRBV5-1	TRBD1	19	TRBJ1-2	.	TGCGCCAGCAGCTTGGAGACAGGGGACTCATGGCCGGCCCACTATGGCTACACCTTC	CASSLETGDSWPAHYGYTF
TRBV5-1	TRBD2	14	TRBJ2-7	.	TGCGCCAGCAGCACGGGACTAGGGTCCCACGAGCAGTACTTC	CASSTGLGSHEQYF
TRBV5-1	TRBD1	16	TRBJ2-5	.	TGCGCCAGCAGCGTACAGGGGGACCCTACCCAAGAGACCCAGTACTTC	CASSVQGDPTQETQYF
TRBV2	.	14	TRBJ1-1	.	TGTGCCAGCAGTCTGACCAGGGGGAACACTGAAGCTTTCTTT	CASSLTRGNTEAFF
TRBV28	.	15	TRBJ2-6	once	TGTGCCAGCATTCCGGGTAGGTCTGGGGCCAACGTCCTGACTTTC	CASIPGRSGANVLTF
TRBV12-3/TRBV12-4	.	12	TRBJ2-3	.	TGTGCCAGCACCTACCACACAGATACGCAGTATTTT	CASTYHTDTQYF
TRBV7-2	TRBD2	17	TRBJ2-3	.	TGTGCCAGCAGCTTAGGCTTGACTAGCGGGGGGGCAGATACGCAGTATTTT	CASSLGLTSGGADTQYF
TRBV24-1	.	14	TRBJ2-3	.	TGTGCCACCAGTGATACCAGGGTACCAGATACGCAGTATTTT	CATSDTRVPDTQYF
TRBV3-1/TRBV3-2	.	17	TRBJ1-2	.	TGTGCCAGCAGCCCAAAATTAAACACCGGCGGACCCTATGGCTACACCTTC	CASSPKLNTGGPYGYTF
TRBV9	TRBD2	17	TRBJ2-1	once	TGTGCCAGCAGCGTAGGCCCTAGCGGGGCAAACTACAATGAGCAGTTCTTC	CASSVGPSGANYNEQFF
TRBV3-1/TRBV3-2	.	16	TRBJ1-1	.	TGTGCCAGCAGCCGACGGTCGGGCCGGTTGAACACTGAAGCTTTCTTT	CASSRRSGRLNTEAFF
TRBV5-6	TRBD2	18	TRBJ2-1	.	TGTGCCAGCAGCTCTGCTAGCGGGGGGGCCTACTCCTACAATGAGCAGTTCTTC	CASSSASGGAYSYNEQFF
TRBV19	TRBD1	15	TRBJ2-2	.	TGTGCCAGTAATTTAAACCGACAGGGCACCGGGGAGCTGTTTTTT	CASNLNRQGTGELFF
TRBV7-3	.	16	TRBJ1-3	.	TGTGCCAGCAGCCCCGAAACCACAGGGACCGGAAACACCATATATTTT	CASSPETTGTGNTIYF
TRBV19	.	15	TRBJ1-5	.	TGTGCCAGTAGTATATCGAGTGGGGGGGAACAGCCCCAGCATTTT	CASSISSGGEQPQHF
TRBV27	TRBD1	13	TRBJ1-6	.	TGTGCCAGCAGTCTCGACAGGGCTTCACCCCTCCACTTT	CASSLDRASPLHF
TRBV7-2	TRBD2	14	TRBJ2-1	.	TGTGCCAGCAGCTTAGGACTAGCGCCTAATGAGCAGTTCTTC	CASSLGLAPNEQFF
TRBV5-1	.	14	TRBJ2-2	once	TGCGCCAGCAAGGGGGGGCTAAACACCGGGGAGCTGTTTTTT	CASKGGLNTGELFF
TRBV28	TRBD2	14	TRBJ2-7	.	TGTGCCAGCAAGACTAGCGGGAACTTCTACGAGCAGTACTTC	CASKTSGNFYEQYF
TRBV7-7	.	15	TRBJ2-3	once	TGTGCTAGCAGTGTAAGGCACGGGGGCCCAGATACGCAGTATTTT	CASSVRHGGPDTQYF
TRBV7-2	TRBD1	17	TRBJ1-1	.	TGTGCCAGCAGCCCCCGAGGGACAGGGAGAGTGAACACTGAAGCTTTCTTT	CASSPRGTGRVNTEAFF
TRBV5-1	.	15	TRBJ1-2	once	TGCGCCAGCAGCTCGTCAGCAGGGGCTAACTATGGCTACACCTTC	CASSSSAGANYGYTF
TRBV30	.	11	TRBJ2-3	.	TGTGCCTGGACCTTAACAGATACGCAGTATTTT	CAWTLTDTQYF
TRBV7-9	.	17	TRBJ1-1	few	TGTGCCAGCAGCTTAGGGTTATACGGCTCGGTCAACACTGAAGCTTTCTTT	CASSLGLYGSVNTEAFF
TRBV6-5	TRBD2	15	TRBJ2-7	.	TGTGCCAGCAGTCGCGGACTAGCGGGGGGATACGAGCAGTACTTC	CASSRGLAGGYEQYF
TRBV7-9	.	13	TRBJ2-5	.	TGTGCCAGCAGCTGGGCGCTAGGAGAGACCCAGTACTTC	CASSWALGETQYF
TRBV12-3/TRBV12-4	TRBD1	12	TRBJ1-2	.	TGTGCCAGCAGCAGGGGGGCAGGGGGCTACACCTTC	CASSRGAGGYTF
TRBV19	.	13	TRBJ2-7	.	TGTGCCAGTAGTATAGACTTGCGCTACGAGCAGTACTTC	CASSIDLRYEQYF
TRBV10-1	TRBD1	15	TRBJ1-6	.	TGCGCCAGCAGCACCGGGACAGGAGGAAATTCACCCCTCCACTTT	CASSTGTGGNSPLHF
TRBV6-5	.	12	TRBJ1-6	.	TGTGCCAGCAGTTACCTCGGGTCACCCCTCCACTTT	CASSYLGSPLHF
TRBV18	TRBD2	14	TRBJ2-1	.	TGTGCCAGCTCACCGAATTATGGGGGGGATGAGCAGTTCTTC	CASSPNYGGDEQFF
TRBV13	.	15	TRBJ1-3	.	TGTGCCAGCAGCTCCGGACGGTACTCTGGAAACACCATATATTTT	CASSSGRYSGNTIYF
TRBV4-2	.	16	TRBJ1-2	.	TGTGCCAGCAGCCAACAACAGGGTGAGGGCAGCTATGGCTACACCTTC	CASSQQQGEGSYGYTF
TRBV2	TRBD1	13	TRBJ1-4	few	TGTGCCAGCAGAGGACAGGCTAATGAAAAACTGTTTTTT	CASRGQANEKLFF
TRBV11-3	.	15	TRBJ2-2	.	TGTGCCAGCAGCCCACAGGGCCCGAACACCGGGGAGCTGTTTTTT	CASSPQGPNTGELFF
TRBV20-1	.	11	TRBJ2-7	few	TGCAGTGCTGATGACAGCTACGAGCAGTACTTC	CSADDSYEQYF
TRBV5-1	TRBD2	15	TRBJ2-5	.	TGCGCCAGTAGCCCTTTAGCGGGGGCCCAAGAGACCCAGTACTTC	CASSPLAGAQETQYF
TRBV3-1/TRBV3-2	.	18	TRBJ2-7	.	TGTGCCAGCAGCCAAGTTTTTGCCTCGACGGGAGCCTCCTACGAGCAGTACTTC	CASSQVFASTGASYEQYF
TRBV6-5	TRBD1	15	TRBJ2-2	.	TGTGCCAGCAGAAGAACAGGGGTACGCACCGGGGAGCTGTTTTTT	CASRRTGVRTGELFF
TRBV12-3/TRBV12-4	.	12	TRBJ1-1	.	TGTGCCACCAGGGGTGAGAACACTGAAGCTTTCTTT	CATRGENTEAFF
TRBV18	.	16	TRBJ2-2	.	TGTGCCAGCTCACGGGAACGGAGATCGGGCACCGGGGAGCTGTTTTTT	CASSRERRSGTGELFF
TRBV28	.	14	TRBJ2-7	once	TGTGCCAGCAGTTTATACGGTATGGCCTACGAGCAGTACTTC	CASSLYGMAYEQYF
TRBV7-2	.	12	TRBJ2-7	.	TGTGCCAGCAGTCCCAGCTCCTACGAGCAGTACTTC	CASSPSSYEQYF
TRBV28	.	14	TRBJ2-1	.	TGTGCCAGCAGGGTCCCGGGCGCGGGCAATGAGCAGTTCTTC	CASRVPGAGNEQFF
TRBV5-6	TRBD1	13	TRBJ2-7	.	TGTGCCAGCAGCTCAGGGACAGGGGTTGGGCAGTACTTC	CASSSGTGVGQYF
TRBV3-1/TRBV3-2	TRBD2	18	TRBJ2-3	.	TGTGCCAGCAGCCAAGATTATGCTGGCGGGGGGGTGAAGGATACGCAGTATTTT	CASSQDYAGGGVKDTQYF
TRBV4-1	.	13	TRBJ1-1	.	TGCGCCAGCAGCCAAGAATTGAACACTGAAGCTTTCTTT	CASSQELNTEAFF
TRBV7-8	.	16	TRBJ1-3	few	TGTGCCAGCAGCTTAGCCGGTCGAAGCTCTGGAAACACCATATATTTT	CASSLAGRSSGNTIYF
TRBV6-2/TRBV6-3	TRBD1	16	TRBJ2-7	few	TGTGCCAGCAGTCGACAGGGGGCGCTTAAGGCTGACGAGCAGTACTTC	CASSRQGALKADEQYF
TRBV28	.	12	TRBJ2-7	.	TGTGCCAGCAGTTTATCGGACTACGAGCAGTACTTC	CASSLSDYEQYF